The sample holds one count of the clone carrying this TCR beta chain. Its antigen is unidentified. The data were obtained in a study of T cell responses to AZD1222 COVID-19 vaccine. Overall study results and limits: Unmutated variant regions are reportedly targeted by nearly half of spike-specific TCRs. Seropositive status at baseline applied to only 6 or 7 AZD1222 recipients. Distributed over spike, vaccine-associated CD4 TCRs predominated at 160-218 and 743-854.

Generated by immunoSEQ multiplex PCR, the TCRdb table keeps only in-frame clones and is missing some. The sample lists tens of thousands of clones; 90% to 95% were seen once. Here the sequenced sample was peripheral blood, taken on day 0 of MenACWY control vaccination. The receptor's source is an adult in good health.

In DNA form, the CDR3 reads TGTGCCAGCAGCTCCGAGGGGAGAGTCCTTGAAAAACTGTTTTTT. Protein product: CASSSEGRVLEKLFF. This chain uses TRBV11-2 with TRBJ1-4; possible D gene TRBD1, 5 bases. Germline-derived CDR1 and CDR2 are SGHAT and FQNNGV. This CDR3 contains 15 residues. V shed 4 bases and J shed 7 bases, with 16 bases lying between them.